The next 14 T cell receptor beta chains were all read from a single sample in a study of T cells after posttransplantation cyclophosphamide. Libraries were prepared by immunoSEQ multiplex PCR; TCRdb keeps only in-frame clonotypes and omits some of them. The sample has more than 15,000 clones, almost 85% seen once; the top ten hold about 4.7%. Control samples came 1 year after myeloablative marrow transplants with methotrexate plus calcineurin inhibitor. This material consisted of PBMCs, taken 371 days after allogeneic stem cell transplant with calcineurin inhibitor and methotrexate. Receptors originate from a male patient under 35 who received an allogeneic stem cell transplant from a related donor, was CMV-positive, and had no GVHD. The graft donor may be the source of some T cells.

The V call is TRBV7-9, the J call TRBJ2-5; 8 bases are a match to TRBD1. Germline V gene sequence: CDR1 SEHNR, CDR2 FQNEAQ (reference sequence). V dropped 5 bases and J dropped 1; count of bases not matched to a gene: 9. This CDR3 spans 16 amino acids. CDR3 residues: CASSLRTGPGQETQYF. The CDR3 nucleotides are TGTGCCAGCAGCCTAAGGACAGGGCCTGGCCAAGAGACCCAGTACTTC.

The chain joins TRBV4-2 to TRBJ2-3; D is possibly TRBD1 (5 bases). In germline, CDR1 is LGHNA, CDR2 YNFKEQ. The CDR3 spans 16 residues. The V gene lost 0 bases and the J gene lost 0 bases, with 10 bases spanning the gap. CDR3 bases: TGTGCCAGCAGCCAAGATAGGGGCGGTAGCACAGATACGCAGTATTTT. Protein sequence: CASSQDRGGSTDTQYF.

Comments on this clone: Germline and junction disagree at one end, which may indicate a read error. This chain links TRBV13 with TRBJ2-1; 7 positions match TRBD2. This CDR3 comprises 14 residues. Germline-derived CDR1 and CDR2 are PRHDT and FYEKMQ (reference sequence). CDR3 loop: CASCWGRAYSEQFF. The DNA for the CDR3 is TGTGCCAGCTGCTGGGGGAGGGCTTACAGTGAGCAGTTCTTC.

This chain links TRBV7-2 with TRBJ1-2; TRBD1 agrees at 9 bases. The germline CDR1 and CDR2 sequences are SGHTA and FQGNSA. V dropped 2 bases and J dropped 7; count of bases not matched to a gene: 5. The CDR3 loop spans 14 amino acids. This chain's CDR3 is CASSLNRGQGGYTF. DNA of the CDR3: TGTGCCAGCAGCTTAAACAGGGGGCAAGGTGGCTACACCTTC. The whole variable domain, remainder taken from reference TRBV7-2 and TRBJ1-2, is GAGVSQSPSNKVTEKGKDVELRCDPISGHTALYWYRQSLGQGLEFLIYFQGNSAPDKSGLPSDRFSAERTGGSVSTLTIQRTQQEDSAVYLCASSLNRGQGGYTFGSGTRLTVV.

J is TRBJ2-1 and V is TRBV27, with D uncertain. The CDR3 is 13 residues long. The ends were cut back, 3 bases at V and 2 bases at J, with 5 bases in the middle. Germline V gives CDR1 MNHEY, CDR2 SMNVEV (reference sequence). CDR3: CASSFRTYNEQFF. Here the CDR3 DNA reads TGTGCCAGCAGTTTCAGAACCTACAATGAGCAGTTCTTC.

A note on this clone: At one end, the junction sequence differs from germline, possibly due to a read error. V and J are TRBV7-9 and TRBJ2-1; possibly TRBD2 for D (6 bases). The CDR3 consists of 14 residues. Per the germline V gene, CDR1 is SEHNR and CDR2 is FQNEAQ (reference sequence). The CDR3 nucleotides read TGTGCCAGCATGGGGCAGGGAGGCTACAGTGAGCAGTTCTTC. Residues: CASMGQGGYSEQFF.

The rearrangement joins TRBV28 to TRBJ2-2; possible D gene TRBD1, 6 bases. V was shortened by 7 bases and J by 5 bases, with 14 bases between the two germline ends. The CDR3 spans 14 residues. Germline V CDR1 and CDR2: MDHEN, SYDVKM. CDR3 DNA sequence: TGTGCCAGCAAGGTGGCAGGGGATACCGGGGAGCTGTTTTTT. Translating gives CASKVAGDTGELFF.

CDR3 region: CASSLWGTGNTGELFF. CDR3 nucleotide sequence: TGTGCCAGCAGTTTATGGGGGACAGGGAACACCGGGGAGCTGTTTTTT. This chain joins TRBV28 and TRBJ2-2; 8 positions match TRBD1. The CDR3 length is 16 residues. Trimming cost V 0 bases and J 1 base; bases outside gene matches: 1. The germline CDR1 and CDR2 sequences are MDHEN and SYDVKM.

Relative to its sample, this clone is large. The chain employs TRBV19 and TRBJ1-3; a possible D gene is TRBD1 (5 bases). The germline V gene has CDR1 LNHDA and CDR2 SQIVND (reference sequence). Between the trimmed V and J ends, which lost 8 bases and 0 bases, there was a span of 14 bases. The CDR3 is 15 amino acids. The CDR3 DNA follows: TGTGCCAGTTACCCCACGGACACCTCTGGAAACACCATATATTTT. Its translation: CASYPTDTSGNTIYF.

The rearrangement joins TRBV7-9 to TRBJ2-6; 7 bases are shared with TRBD1. The CDR3 is 16 residues long. Germline values: CDR1 SEHNR, CDR2 FQNEAQ (reference sequence). J was trimmed by 2 bases and V by 5 bases; bases with no gene match: 6. The CDR3 here is CASSLLTGPGANVLTF. CDR3 nucleotides: TGTGCCAGCAGCCTCTTGACAGGGCCTGGGGCCAACGTCCTGACTTTC.

CDR3 amino acids: CASSLARGGNANTGELFF. The CDR3 nucleotides are TGCGCCAGCAGCCTAGCCCGGGGAGGCAACGCGAACACCGGGGAGCTGTTTTTT. The chain is built from TRBV4-1 and TRBJ2-2; the D gene is possibly TRBD2 (6 bases). The V gene's germline CDR1 is MGHRA and CDR2 YSYEKL. Trimming removed 4 bases at V and 0 bases at J, with 18 bases between. The CDR3 totals 18 residues.

This rearrangement joins TRBV2 to TRBJ2-7, with 15 bases that match TRBD2. The germline V gene encodes CDR1 SNHLY and CDR2 FYNNEI. Germline trimming cut 4 bases from V and 3 bases from J; bases unmatched to any gene: 1. The CDR3 sequence is 15 residues long. CDR3 DNA sequence: TGTGCCAGCAGTGCGGGACTAGCGGGAGGCTACGAGCAGTACTTC. Its translation: CASSAGLAGGYEQYF. The full variable domain, in which reference TRBV2 and TRBJ2-7 provide the parts outside the CDR3, is EPEVTQTPSHQVTQMGQEVILRCVPISNHLYFYWYRQILGQKVEFLVSFYNNEISEKSEIFDDQFSVERPDGSNFTLKIRSTKLEDSAMYFCASSAGLAGGYEQYFGPGTRLTVT.

This chain joins TRBV4-1 and TRBJ2-7; TRBD2 aligns across 8 bases. In germline, CDR1 is MGHRA, CDR2 YSYEKL. This CDR3 comprises 16 residues. Trimming at V came to 0 bases and at J to 3 bases, leaving 7 bases not matched to a gene. This CDR3 is CASSQDRTSGGYEQYF. The CDR3, as DNA: TGCGCCAGCAGCCAAGATCGAACTAGCGGAGGCTACGAGCAGTACTTC.

This rearrangement joins TRBV9 to TRBJ1-4; 7 positions match TRBD1. The germline V gene encodes CDR1 SGDLS and CDR2 YYNGEE. The V gene end was trimmed by 4 bases and the J gene end by 5 bases; junction bases not matched to a gene: 14. The CDR3 consists of 17 residues. CDR3 loop: CASSPGTAAPSNEKLFF. DNA for the CDR3: TGTGCCAGCAGCCCCGGGACAGCCGCTCCCTCAAATGAAAAACTGTTTTTT.